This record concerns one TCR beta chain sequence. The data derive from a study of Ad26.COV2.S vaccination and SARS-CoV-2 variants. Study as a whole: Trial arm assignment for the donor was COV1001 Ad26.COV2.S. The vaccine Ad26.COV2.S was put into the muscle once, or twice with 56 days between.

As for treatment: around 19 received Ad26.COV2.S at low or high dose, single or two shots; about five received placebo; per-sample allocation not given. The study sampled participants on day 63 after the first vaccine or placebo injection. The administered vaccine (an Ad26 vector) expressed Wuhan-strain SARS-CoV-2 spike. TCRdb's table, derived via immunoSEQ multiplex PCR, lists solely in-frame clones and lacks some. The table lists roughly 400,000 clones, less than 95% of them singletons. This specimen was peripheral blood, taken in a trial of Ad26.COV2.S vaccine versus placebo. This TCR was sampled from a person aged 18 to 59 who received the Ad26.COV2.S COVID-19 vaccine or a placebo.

CDR3 protein: CASSLGTGGYEQYF. The DNA of the CDR3 is TGTGCCAGCAGCCTAGGGACAGGGGGCTACGAGCAGTACTTC. The gene calls are TRBV9 and TRBJ2-7; 11 bases match TRBD1. Germline lookup yields CDR1 SGDLS and CDR2 YYNGEE. V dropped 4 bases and J dropped 3; count of bases not matched to a gene: 3. The CDR3 covers 14 residues. The full variable domain, completed using reference TRBV9 and TRBJ2-7, is DSGVTQTPKHLITATGQRVTLRCSPRSGDLSVYWYQQSLDQGLQFLIQYYNGEERAKGNILERFSAQQFPDLHSELNLSSLELGDSALYFCASSLGTGGYEQYFGPGTRLTVT.